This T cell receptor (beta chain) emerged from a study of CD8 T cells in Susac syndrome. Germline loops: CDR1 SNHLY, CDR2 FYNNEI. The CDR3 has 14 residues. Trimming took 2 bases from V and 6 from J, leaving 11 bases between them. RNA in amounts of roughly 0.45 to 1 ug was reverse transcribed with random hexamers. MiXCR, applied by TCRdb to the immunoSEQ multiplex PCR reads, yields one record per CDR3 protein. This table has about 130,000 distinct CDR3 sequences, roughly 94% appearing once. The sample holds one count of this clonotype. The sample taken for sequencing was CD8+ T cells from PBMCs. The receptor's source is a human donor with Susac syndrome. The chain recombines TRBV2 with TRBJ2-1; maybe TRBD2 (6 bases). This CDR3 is CASSETGLGNEQFF. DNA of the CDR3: TGTGCCAGCAGTGAAACGGGACTGGGCAATGAGCAGTTCTTC.